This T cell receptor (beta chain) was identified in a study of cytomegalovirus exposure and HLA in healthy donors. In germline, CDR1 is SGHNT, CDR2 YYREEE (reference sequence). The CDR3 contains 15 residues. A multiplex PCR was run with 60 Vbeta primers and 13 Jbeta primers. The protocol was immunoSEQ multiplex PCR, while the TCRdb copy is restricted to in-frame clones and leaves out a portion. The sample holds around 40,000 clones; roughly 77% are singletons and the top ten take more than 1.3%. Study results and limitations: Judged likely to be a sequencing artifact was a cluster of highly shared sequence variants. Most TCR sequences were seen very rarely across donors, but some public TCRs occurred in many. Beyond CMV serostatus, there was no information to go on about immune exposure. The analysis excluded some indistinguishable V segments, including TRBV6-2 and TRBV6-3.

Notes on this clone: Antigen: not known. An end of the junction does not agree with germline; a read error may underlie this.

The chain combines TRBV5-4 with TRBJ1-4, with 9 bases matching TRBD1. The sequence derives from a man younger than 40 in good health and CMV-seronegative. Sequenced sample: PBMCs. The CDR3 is CASSLGGTGNGKLFF. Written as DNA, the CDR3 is TGTGCCAGCAGCTTGGGGGGGACAGGGAATGGAAAACTGTTTTTT.